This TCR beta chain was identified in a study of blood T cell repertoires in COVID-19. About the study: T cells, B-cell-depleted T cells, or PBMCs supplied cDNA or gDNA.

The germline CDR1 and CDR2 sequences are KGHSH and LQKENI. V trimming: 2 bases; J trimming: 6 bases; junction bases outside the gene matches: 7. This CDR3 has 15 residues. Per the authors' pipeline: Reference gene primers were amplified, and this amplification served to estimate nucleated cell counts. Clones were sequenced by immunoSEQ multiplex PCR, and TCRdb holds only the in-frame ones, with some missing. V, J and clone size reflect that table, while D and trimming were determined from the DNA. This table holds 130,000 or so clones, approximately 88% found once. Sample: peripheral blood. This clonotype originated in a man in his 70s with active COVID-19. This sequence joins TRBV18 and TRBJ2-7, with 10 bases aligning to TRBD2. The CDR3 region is CASSPRLAGVGEQYF. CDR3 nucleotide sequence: TGTGCCAGCTCACCAAGGCTAGCGGGAGTGGGCGAGCAGTACTTC. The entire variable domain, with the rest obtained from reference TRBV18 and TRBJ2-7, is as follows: NAGVMQNPRHLVRRRGQEARLRCSPMKGHSHVYWYRQLPEEGLKFMVYLQKENIIDESGMPKERFSAEFPKEGPSILRIQQVVRGDSAAYFCASSPRLAGVGEQYFGPGTRLTVT.